This T cell receptor beta chain originates from a study of patients and donors after allogeneic stem cell transplantation. V gave up 2 bases and J gave up 4 bases, with 5 bases separating them. The CDR3 contains 12 residues. Germline V gene sequence: CDR1 DFQATT, CDR2 SNEGSKA (reference sequence). TCRdb re-called the RT-PCR reads with MiXCR, one entry per CDR3 protein. Of about a million distinct CDR3 sequences listed, approximately 19% are singletons. This receptor was identified in a human donor who was either an allogeneic HSCT recipient or a stem cell or donor lymphocyte infusion donor (not recorded which). It is not recorded whose cells these are; they may come from a transplant donor. Sequencing was done on a sample of blood, either unsorted or a sorted T cell fraction (not recorded which). The rearrangement uses TRBV20-1 and TRBJ1-4; the D is unclear. Here the CDR3 DNA reads TGCAGTGCTAGACCGCTTAATGAAAAACTGTTTTTT. It is translated as CSARPLNEKLFF.